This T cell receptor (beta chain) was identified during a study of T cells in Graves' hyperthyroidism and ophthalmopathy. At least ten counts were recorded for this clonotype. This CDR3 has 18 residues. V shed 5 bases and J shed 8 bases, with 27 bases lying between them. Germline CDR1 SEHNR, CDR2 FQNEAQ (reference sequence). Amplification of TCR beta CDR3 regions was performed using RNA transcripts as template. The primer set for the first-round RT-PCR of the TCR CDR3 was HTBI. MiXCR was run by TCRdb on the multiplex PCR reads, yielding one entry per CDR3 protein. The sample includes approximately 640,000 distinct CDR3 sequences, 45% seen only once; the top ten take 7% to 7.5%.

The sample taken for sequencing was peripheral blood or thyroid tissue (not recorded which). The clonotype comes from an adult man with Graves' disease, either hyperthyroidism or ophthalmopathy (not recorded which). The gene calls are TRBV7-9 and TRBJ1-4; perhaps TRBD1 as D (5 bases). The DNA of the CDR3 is TGTGCCAGCAGCGGACACGCCGTACGGTCTTGGCGCAACGAAAAACTGTTTTTT. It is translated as CASSGHAVRSWRNEKLFF.